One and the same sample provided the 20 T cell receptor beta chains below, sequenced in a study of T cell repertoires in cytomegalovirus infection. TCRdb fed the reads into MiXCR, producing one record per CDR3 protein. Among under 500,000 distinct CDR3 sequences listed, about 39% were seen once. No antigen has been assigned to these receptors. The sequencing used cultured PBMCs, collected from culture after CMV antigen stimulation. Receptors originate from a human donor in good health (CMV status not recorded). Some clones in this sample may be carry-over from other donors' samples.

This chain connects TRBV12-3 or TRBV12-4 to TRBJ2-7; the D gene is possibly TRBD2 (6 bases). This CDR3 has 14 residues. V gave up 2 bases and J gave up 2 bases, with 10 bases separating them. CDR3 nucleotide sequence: TGTGCCAGCAGTTTAATTGGGGGGACCTACGAGCAGTACTTC. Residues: CASSLIGGTYEQYF.

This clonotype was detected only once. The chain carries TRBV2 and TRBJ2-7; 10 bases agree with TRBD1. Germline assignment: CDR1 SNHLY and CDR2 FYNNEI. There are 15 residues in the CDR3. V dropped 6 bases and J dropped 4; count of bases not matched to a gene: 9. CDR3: CASSAPGTGEYEQYF. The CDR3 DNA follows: TGTGCCAGCAGCGCACCCGGGACAGGGGAGTACGAGCAGTACTTC.

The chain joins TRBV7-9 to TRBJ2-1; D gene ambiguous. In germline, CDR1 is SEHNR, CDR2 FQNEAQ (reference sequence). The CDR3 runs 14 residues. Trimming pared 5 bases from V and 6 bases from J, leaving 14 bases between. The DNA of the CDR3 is TGTGCCAGCAGCCCTAGATTGTCTTCCAATGAGCAGTTCTTC. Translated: CASSPRLSSNEQFF.

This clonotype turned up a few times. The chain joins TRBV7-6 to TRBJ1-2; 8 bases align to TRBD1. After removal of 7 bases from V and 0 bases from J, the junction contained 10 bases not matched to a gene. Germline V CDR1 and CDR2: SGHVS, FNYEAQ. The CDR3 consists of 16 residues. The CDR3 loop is CASTRQGSSSNYGYTF. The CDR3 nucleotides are TGTGCCAGCACTCGACAGGGGTCATCATCTAACTATGGCTACACCTTC.

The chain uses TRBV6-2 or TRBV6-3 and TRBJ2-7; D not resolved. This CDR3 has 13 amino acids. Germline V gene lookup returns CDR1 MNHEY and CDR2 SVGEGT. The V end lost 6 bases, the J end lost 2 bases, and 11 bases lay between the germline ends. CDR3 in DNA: TGTGCCAGCAGCGAAGACGGAGCCTACGAGCAGTACTTC. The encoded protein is CASSEDGAYEQYF.

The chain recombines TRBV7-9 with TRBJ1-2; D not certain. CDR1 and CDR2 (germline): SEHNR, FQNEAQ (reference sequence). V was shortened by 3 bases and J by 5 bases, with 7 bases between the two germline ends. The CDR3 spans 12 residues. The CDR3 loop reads CASSLHRYGYTF. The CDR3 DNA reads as TGTGCCAGCAGCTTGCACAGATATGGCTACACCTTC.

DNA for the CDR3: TGTGCCATCAGAGCGACAGGAGTGGCCGAGCAGTACTTC. It codes for CAIRATGVAEQYF. The chain employs TRBV10-3 and TRBJ2-7; a weak D match, TRBD1 (6 bases). Trimming cost V 6 bases and J 6 bases, with 15 bases left between them. This CDR3 spans 13 amino acids. The germline V gene has CDR1 ENHRY and CDR2 SYGVKD.

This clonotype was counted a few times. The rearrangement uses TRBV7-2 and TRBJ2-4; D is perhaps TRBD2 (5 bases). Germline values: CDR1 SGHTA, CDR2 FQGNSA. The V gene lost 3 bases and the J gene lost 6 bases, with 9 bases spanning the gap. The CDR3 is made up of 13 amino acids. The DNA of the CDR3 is TGTGCCAGCAGCTTGGACTCGTCAAACATTCAGTACTTC. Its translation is CASSLDSSNIQYF.

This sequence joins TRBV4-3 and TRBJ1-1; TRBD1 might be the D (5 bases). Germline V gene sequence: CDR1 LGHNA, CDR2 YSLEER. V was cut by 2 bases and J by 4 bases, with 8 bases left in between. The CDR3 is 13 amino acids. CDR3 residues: CASSQRGSTEAFF. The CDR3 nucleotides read TGCGCCAGCAGCCAAAGGGGAAGCACTGAAGCTTTCTTT.

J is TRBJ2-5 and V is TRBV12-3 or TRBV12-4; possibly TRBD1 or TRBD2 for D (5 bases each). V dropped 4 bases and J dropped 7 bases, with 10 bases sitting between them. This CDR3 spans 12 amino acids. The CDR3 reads CASSYTGRTQYF. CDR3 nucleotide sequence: TGTGCCAGCAGTTACACGGGGCGGACCCAGTACTTC.

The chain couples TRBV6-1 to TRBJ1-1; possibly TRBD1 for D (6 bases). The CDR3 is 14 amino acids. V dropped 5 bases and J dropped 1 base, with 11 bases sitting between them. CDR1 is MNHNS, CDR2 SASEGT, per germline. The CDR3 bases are TGTGCCAGCAGTACTGGACAGTGGAACACTGAAGCTTTCTTT. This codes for CASSTGQWNTEAFF.

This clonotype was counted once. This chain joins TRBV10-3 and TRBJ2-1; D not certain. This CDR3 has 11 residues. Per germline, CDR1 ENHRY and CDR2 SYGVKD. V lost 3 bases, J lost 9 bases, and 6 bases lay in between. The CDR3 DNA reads TGTGCCATCAGTGAAGGTTTTGAGCAGTTCTTC. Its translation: CAISEGFEQFF.

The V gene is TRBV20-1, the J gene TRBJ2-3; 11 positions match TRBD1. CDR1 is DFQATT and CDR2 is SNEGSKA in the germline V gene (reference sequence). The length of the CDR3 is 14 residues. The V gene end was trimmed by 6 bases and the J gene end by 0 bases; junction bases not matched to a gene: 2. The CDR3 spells CSAGTGGSTDTQYF. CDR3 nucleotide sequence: TGCAGTGCGGGGACAGGGGGAAGCACAGATACGCAGTATTTT.

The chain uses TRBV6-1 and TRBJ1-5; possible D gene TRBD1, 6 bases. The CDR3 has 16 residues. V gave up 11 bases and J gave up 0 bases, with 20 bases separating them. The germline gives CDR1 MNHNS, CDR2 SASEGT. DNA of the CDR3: TGTGCCGCAGGATTCGGAAGGGGGAATAGCAATCAGCCCCAGCATTTT. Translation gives CAAGFGRGNSNQPQHF.

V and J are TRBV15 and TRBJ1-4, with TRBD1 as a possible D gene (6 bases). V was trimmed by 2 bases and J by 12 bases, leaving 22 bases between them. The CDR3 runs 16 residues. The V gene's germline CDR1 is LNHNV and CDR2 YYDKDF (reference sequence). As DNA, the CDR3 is TGTGCCACCAGCAGACAGAAAGACATGACCGGGGGCGAACTGTTTTTT. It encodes CATSRQKDMTGGELFF.

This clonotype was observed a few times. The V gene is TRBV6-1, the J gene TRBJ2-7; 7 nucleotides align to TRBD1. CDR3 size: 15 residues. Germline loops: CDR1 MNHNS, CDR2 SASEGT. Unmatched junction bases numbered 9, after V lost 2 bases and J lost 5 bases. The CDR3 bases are TGTGCCAGCAGTGAATACAGGGGCGGACGAAACGAGCAGTACTTC. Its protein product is CASSEYRGGRNEQYF.

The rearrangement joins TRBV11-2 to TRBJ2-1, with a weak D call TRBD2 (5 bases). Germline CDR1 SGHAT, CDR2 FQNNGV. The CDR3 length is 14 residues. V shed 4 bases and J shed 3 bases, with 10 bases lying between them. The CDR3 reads CASSWRVHYNEQFF. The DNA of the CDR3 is TGTGCCAGCAGCTGGCGGGTCCACTACAATGAGCAGTTCTTC.

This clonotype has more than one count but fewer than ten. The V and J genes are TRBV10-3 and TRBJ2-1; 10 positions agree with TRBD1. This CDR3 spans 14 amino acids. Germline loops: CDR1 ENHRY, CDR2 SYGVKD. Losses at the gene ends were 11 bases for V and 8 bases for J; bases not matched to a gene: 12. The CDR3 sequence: CALSGTGVSYEQFF. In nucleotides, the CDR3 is TGTGCCCTCTCCGGGACAGGGGTGTCATATGAGCAGTTCTTC.

CDR3 bases: TGTGCCAGCAGATATGACAGGGGAATATCGTACGAGCAGTACTTC. It is translated as CASRYDRGISYEQYF. V is TRBV6-6 and J is TRBJ2-7; 8 nucleotides agree with TRBD1. The CDR3 is made up of 15 amino acids. CDR1 MNHNY and CDR2 SVGAGI come from the germline V gene (reference sequence). After removal of 6 bases from V and 4 bases from J, the junction contained 11 bases not matched to a gene.

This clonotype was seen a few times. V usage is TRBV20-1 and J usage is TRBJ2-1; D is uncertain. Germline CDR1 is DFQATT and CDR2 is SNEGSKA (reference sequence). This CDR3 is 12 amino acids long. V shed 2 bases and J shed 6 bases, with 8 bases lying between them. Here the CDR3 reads CSARPFGNEQFF. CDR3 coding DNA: TGCAGTGCTAGACCTTTCGGCAATGAGCAGTTCTTC.